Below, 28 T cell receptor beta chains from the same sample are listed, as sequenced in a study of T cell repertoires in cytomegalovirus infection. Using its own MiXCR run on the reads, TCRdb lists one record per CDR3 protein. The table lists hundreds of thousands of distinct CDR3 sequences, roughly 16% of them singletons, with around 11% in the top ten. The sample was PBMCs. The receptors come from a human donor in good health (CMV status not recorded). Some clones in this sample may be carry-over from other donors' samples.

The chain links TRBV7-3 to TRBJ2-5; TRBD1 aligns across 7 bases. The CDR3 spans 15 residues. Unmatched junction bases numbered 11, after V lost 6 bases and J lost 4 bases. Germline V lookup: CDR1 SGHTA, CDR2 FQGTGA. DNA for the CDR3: TGTGCCAGCAGTAGGACAGGAGCTCCTTTAGAGACCCAGTACTTC. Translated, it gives CASSRTGAPLETQYF.

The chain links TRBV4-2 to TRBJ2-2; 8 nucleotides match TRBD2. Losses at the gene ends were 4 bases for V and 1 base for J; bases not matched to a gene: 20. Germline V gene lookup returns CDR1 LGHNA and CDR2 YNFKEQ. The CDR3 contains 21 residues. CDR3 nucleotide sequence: TGTGCCAGCAGCCTCCTCCCAGGCGGGACTAGTGCTCAAAAGAACACCGGGGAGCTGTTTTTT. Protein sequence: CASSLLPGGTSAQKNTGELFF.

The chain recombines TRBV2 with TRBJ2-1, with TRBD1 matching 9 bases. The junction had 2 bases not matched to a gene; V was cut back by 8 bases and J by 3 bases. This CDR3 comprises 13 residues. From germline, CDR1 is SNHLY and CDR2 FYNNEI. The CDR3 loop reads CASSGQGYNEQFF. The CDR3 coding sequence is TGTGCCAGCTCGGGACAGGGCTACAATGAGCAGTTCTTC.

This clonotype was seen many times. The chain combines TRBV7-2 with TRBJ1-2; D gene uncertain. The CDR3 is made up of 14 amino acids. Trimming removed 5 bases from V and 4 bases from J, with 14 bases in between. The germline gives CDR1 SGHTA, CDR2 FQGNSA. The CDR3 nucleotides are TGTGCCAGCAGCGGTTTGGGAGTCGGCTATGGCTACACCTTC. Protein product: CASSGLGVGYGYTF.

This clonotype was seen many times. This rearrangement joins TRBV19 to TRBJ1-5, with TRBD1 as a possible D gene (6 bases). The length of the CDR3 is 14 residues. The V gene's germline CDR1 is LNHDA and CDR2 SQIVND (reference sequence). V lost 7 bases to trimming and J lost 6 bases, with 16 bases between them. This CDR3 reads CASTLNRDSQPQHF. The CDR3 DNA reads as TGTGCCAGTACACTCAACAGGGACTCTCAGCCCCAGCATTTT.

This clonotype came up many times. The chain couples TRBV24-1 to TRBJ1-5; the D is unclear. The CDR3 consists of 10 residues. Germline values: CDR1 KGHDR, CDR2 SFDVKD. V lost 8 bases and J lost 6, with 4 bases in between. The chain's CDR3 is CATTRQPQHF. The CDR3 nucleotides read TGTGCCACCACTCGTCAGCCCCAGCATTTT.

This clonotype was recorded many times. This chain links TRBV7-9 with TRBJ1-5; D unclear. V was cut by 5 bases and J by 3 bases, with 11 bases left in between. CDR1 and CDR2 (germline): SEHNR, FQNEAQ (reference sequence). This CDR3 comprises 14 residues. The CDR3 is CASSLEGSNQPQHF. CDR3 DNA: TGTGCCAGCAGCCTGGAGGGTTCCAATCAGCCCCAGCATTTT.

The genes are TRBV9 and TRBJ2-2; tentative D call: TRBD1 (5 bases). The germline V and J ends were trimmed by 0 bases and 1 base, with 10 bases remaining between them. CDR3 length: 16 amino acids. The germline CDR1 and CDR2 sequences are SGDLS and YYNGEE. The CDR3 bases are TGTGCCAGCAGCGTAGCTGGGGCTTGGAACACCGGGGAGCTGTTTTTT. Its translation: CASSVAGAWNTGELFF.

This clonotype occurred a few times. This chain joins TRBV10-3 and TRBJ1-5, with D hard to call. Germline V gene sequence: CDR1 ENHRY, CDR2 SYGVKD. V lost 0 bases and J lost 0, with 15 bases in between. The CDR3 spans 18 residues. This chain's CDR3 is CAISESPGGANSNQPQHF. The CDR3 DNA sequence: TGTGCCATCAGTGAGTCGCCAGGCGGAGCTAATAGCAATCAGCCCCAGCATTTT.

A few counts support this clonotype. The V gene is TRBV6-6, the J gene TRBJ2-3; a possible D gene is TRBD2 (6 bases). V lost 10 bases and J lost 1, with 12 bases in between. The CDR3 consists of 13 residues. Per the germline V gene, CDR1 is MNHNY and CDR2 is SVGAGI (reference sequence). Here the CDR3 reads CATGGQGTDTQYF. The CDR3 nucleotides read TGTGCCACCGGAGGGCAGGGCACAGATACGCAGTATTTT.

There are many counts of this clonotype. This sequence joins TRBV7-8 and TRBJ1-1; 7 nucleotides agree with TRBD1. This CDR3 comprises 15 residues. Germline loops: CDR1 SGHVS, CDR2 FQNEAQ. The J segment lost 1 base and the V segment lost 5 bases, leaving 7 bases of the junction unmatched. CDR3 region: CASSGRDSANTEAFF. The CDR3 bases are TGTGCCAGCAGCGGGAGGGACAGCGCGAACACTGAAGCTTTCTTT.

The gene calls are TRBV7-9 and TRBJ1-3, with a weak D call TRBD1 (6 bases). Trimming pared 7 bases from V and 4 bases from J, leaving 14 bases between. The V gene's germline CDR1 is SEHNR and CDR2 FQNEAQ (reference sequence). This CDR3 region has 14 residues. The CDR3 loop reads CASTGTGAGNTIYF. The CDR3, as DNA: TGTGCCAGCACGGGGACGGGGGCAGGAAACACCATATATTTT.

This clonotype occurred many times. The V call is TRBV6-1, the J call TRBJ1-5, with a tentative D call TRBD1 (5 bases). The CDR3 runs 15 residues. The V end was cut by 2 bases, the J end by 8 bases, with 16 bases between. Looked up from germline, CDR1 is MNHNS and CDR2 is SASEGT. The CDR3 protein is CASSEYWTKGEPQHF. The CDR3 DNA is TGTGCCAGCAGTGAATACTGGACAAAGGGCGAGCCCCAGCATTTT.

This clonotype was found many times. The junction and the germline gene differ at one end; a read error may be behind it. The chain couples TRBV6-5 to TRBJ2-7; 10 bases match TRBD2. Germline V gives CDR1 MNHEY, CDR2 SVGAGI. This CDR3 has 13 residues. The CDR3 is CASSYTSGDLLHF. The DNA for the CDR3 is TGTGCCAGCAGTTACACTAGCGGGGACCTATTACACTTC.

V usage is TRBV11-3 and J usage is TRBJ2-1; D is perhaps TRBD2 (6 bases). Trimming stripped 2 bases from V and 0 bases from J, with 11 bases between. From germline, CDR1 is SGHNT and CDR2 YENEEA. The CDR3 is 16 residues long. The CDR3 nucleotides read TGTGCCAGCAGCTTACAGGGACTTGTCTCCTACAATGAGCAGTTCTTC. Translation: CASSLQGLVSYNEQFF.

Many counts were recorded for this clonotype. CDR3 in DNA: TGTGCCAGCAGTTTAGGAGGTGGGACAGGGGGTTTCTACGAGCAGTACTTC. Translated: CASSLGGGTGGFYEQYF. The chain couples TRBV27 to TRBJ2-7, with TRBD1 matching over 11 bases. The V and J ends lost 2 bases and 3 bases, in that order; junction bases with no gene match: 9. Germline loops: CDR1 MNHEY, CDR2 SMNVEV (reference sequence). This CDR3 has 17 residues.

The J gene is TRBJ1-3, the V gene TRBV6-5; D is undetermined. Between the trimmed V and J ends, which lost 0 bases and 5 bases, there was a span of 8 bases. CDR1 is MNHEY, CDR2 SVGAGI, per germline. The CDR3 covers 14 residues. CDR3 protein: CASSYSVNRNTIYF. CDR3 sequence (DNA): TGTGCCAGCAGTTACTCCGTTAATCGAAACACCATATATTTT.

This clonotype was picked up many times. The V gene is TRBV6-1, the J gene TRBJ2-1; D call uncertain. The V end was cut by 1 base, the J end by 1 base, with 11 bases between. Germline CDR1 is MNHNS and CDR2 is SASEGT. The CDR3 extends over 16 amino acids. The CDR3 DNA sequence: TGTGCCAGCAGTGAAGTCGTGTTAAGTTCCTACAATGAGCAGTTCTTC. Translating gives CASSEVVLSSYNEQFF.

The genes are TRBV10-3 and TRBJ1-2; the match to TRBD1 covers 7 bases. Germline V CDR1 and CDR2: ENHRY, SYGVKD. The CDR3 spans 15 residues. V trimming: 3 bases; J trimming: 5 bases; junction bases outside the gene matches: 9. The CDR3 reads CAISDRTGALYGYTF. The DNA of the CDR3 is TGTGCCATCAGTGACAGGACAGGTGCCCTTTATGGCTACACCTTC.

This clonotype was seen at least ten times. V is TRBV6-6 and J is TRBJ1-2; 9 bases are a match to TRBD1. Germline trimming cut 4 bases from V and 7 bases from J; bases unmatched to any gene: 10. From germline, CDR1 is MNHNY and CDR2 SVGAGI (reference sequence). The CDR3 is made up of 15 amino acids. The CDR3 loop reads CASSSDTGGDRGYTF. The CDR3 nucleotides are TGTGCCAGCAGTTCCGATACAGGGGGCGACCGTGGCTACACCTTC.

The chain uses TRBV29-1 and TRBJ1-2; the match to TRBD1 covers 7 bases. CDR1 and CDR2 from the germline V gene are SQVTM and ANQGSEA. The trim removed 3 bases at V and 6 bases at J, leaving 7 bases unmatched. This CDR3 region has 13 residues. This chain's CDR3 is CSVDREGADGYTF. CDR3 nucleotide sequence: TGCAGCGTTGATAGAGAGGGGGCGGATGGCTACACCTTC.

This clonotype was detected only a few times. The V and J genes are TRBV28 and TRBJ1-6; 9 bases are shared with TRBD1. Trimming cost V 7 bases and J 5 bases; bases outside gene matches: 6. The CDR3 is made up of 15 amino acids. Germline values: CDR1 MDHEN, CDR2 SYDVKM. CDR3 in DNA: TGTGCCAGCAAGGAGACAGGGGGTAATAATTCACCCCTCCACTTT. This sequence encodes CASKETGGNNSPLHF.

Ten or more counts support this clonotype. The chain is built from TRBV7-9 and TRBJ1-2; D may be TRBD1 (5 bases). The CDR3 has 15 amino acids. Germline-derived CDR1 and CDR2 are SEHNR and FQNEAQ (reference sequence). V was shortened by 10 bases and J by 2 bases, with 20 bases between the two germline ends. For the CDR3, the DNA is TGTGCCACCAGTTCCGGCAAGGGGCGGAACTATGGCTACACCTTC. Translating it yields CATSSGKGRNYGYTF.

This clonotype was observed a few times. The CDR3 DNA is TGTGCCACCAGCAGAGTTGGAGTGATGATGGAGACCCAGTACTTC. Translating it yields CATSRVGVMMETQYF. This chain connects TRBV15 to TRBJ2-5; D remains unclear. The CDR3 contains 15 residues. The germline V and J ends were trimmed by 1 base and 5 bases, with 14 bases remaining between them. The germline CDR1 and CDR2 sequences are LNHNV and YYDKDF (reference sequence).

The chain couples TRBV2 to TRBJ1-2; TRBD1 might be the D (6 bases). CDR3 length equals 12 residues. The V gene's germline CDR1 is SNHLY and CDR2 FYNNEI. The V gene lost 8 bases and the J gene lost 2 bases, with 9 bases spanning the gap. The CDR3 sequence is CASQDSNYGYTF. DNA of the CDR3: TGTGCCAGCCAGGACAGCAACTATGGCTACACCTTC.

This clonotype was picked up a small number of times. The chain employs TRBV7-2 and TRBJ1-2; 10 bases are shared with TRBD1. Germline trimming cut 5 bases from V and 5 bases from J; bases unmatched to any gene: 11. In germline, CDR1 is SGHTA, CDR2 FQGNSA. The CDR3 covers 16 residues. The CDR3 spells CASSPSLPGQGYGYTF. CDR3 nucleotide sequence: TGTGCCAGCAGCCCCAGCCTCCCGGGACAGGGGTATGGCTACACCTTC.

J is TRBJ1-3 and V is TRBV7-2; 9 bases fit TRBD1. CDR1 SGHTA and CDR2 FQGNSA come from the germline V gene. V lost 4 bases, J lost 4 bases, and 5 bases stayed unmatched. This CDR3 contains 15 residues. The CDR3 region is CASSSGTGQGNTIYF. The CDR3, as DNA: TGTGCCAGCAGCTCCGGGACAGGGCAGGGAAACACCATATATTTT.

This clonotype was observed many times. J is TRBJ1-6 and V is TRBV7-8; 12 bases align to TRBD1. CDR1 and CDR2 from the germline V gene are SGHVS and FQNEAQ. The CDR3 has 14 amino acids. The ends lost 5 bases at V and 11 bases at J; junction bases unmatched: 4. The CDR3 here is CASSGDRGLPPLHF. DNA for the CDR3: TGTGCCAGCAGCGGGGACAGGGGGCTTCCACCCCTCCACTTT.